The next 10 T cell receptor beta chains were all read from a single sample in a study of blood T cell repertoires in COVID-19 (dated by TCRdb to about 2020). The protocol used for the library was the immunoSEQ multiplex PCR assay. TCRdb provides this immuneACCESS table in a form limited to in-frame rearrangements. Some clones are lacking; in checked studies, under half of them reflect an unresolved V gene, and why the rest are absent is not known. The sample table holds approximately 270,000 clones, of which 75% to 95% were seen once. Together, the top ten hold approximately 3% of the sample. Sequenced input: PBMCs or T cells enriched from blood (not recorded which). The receptors originated from a man aged 40-50 years who had been exposed to COVID-19.

The genes are TRBV4-2 and TRBJ1-1; no clear D gene. The V and J ends lost 1 base and 5 bases respectively, with 11 bases between them. CDR1 and CDR2 (germline): LGHNA, YNFKEQ. The CDR3 is 14 amino acids. Here the CDR3 DNA reads TGTGCCAGCAGCCAAGGGCGGGGTGTGACTGAAGCTTTCTTT. It codes for CASSQGRGVTEAFF.

The chain joins TRBV7-2 to TRBJ2-1; no definite D call. This CDR3 has 13 amino acids. The germline gives CDR1 SGHTA, CDR2 FQGNSA. The V end was cut by 3 bases, the J end by 4 bases, with 7 bases between. CDR3 protein: CASSLENYNEQFF. The CDR3 region has the DNA TGTGCCAGCAGCTTGGAGAATTACAATGAGCAGTTCTTC.

The J gene is TRBJ2-5, the V gene TRBV21-1; the table's D call, TRBD2, has no DNA check behind it. TRBV21-1 is assigned pseudogene status. This CDR3 is 12 amino acids long. CDR3 nucleotide sequence: TGTGCCAGCAGCAAAACGGGGGAGACCCAGTACTTC. Residues: CASSKTGETQYF.

V gene TRBV27 combines with J gene TRBJ1-5, with D tentatively TRBD1 (5 bases). Looked up from germline, CDR1 is MNHEY and CDR2 is SMNVEV (reference sequence). Trimming removed 5 bases at V and 2 bases at J, with 10 bases between. This CDR3 has 14 amino acids. Here the CDR3 reads CASSIDRGNQPQHF. Here the CDR3 DNA reads TGTGCCAGCAGTATTGACAGAGGCAATCAGCCCCAGCATTTT.

This clone was detected once. The chain combines TRBV19 with TRBJ1-1; no definite D call. CDR1 LNHDA and CDR2 SQIVND come from the germline V gene (reference sequence). The CDR3 runs 15 residues. The V gene lost 5 bases and the J gene lost 1 base, with 14 bases spanning the gap. The CDR3 coding sequence is TGTGCCAGTAGTCTGGTTTTCGCCGGGAACACTGAAGCTTTCTTT. It codes for CASSLVFAGNTEAFF.

The chain couples TRBV12-3 or TRBV12-4 to TRBJ1-1; D not resolved. V lost 9 bases, J lost 8 bases, and 19 bases lay in between. This CDR3 has 13 residues. CDR3 sequence reads: CASLASGSGEAFF. The CDR3 DNA sequence: TGTGCCAGTCTCGCCTCCGGGTCCGGGGAAGCTTTCTTT.

V and J are TRBV6-4 and TRBJ2-7; tentative D call: TRBD2 (5 bases). CDR1 is MRHNA and CDR2 is SNTAGT in the germline V gene. This CDR3 spans 13 amino acids. The V gene lost 3 bases and the J gene lost 8 bases, with 14 bases spanning the gap. CDR3 region: CASSESGNGKQYF. The CDR3 coding sequence is TGTGCCAGCAGTGAATCGGGGAACGGCAAGCAGTACTTC.

The chain employs TRBV21-1 and TRBJ1-3; TRBD1 is taken as the D call from the table, unchecked against the DNA. TRBV21-1 corresponds to a pseudogene. The CDR3 contains 14 residues. CDR3 nucleotide sequence: TGTGCCAGCTGGCCAGGGAAGGAACGAAACACCATATATTTT. This codes for CASWPGKERNTIYF.

This rearrangement joins TRBV4-1 to TRBJ1-4; 9 positions agree with TRBD1. This CDR3 has 18 residues. Looked up from germline, CDR1 is MGHRA and CDR2 is YSYEKL. J gave up 5 bases and V 2 bases, and 12 bases lay outside the gene matches. In nucleotides, the CDR3 is TGCGCCAGCAGCCAACGAACAGGGGGCGCCGGAAAGAATGAAAAACTGTTTTTT. Its protein product is CASSQRTGGAGKNEKLFF.

This clone was recorded a few times. The chain links TRBV6-5 to TRBJ1-1, with 7 bases fitting TRBD1. The junction had 5 bases not matched to a gene; V was cut back by 6 bases and J by 1 base. The CDR3 totals 14 residues. The germline V gene encodes CDR1 MNHEY and CDR2 SVGAGI. CDR3 bases: TGTGCCAGCAGAAAGACAGGGCAGAACACTGAAGCTTTCTTT. Its translation: CASRKTGQNTEAFF.